Below, one T cell receptor (beta chain) is given with its context. Antigen: not known. Likely unrecorded immune exposures existed in these nominally healthy donors. This sample is drawn from a study of cytomegalovirus exposure and HLA in healthy donors. Study-wide points: An analysis that was carried out later associated some 17,000 TCR beta sequences with HLA alleles at 0.05 false discovery rate. Most TCR sequences were uncommon, yet certain public TCRs appeared in many donors.

The germline V gene has CDR1 KGHSH and CDR2 LQKENI. The CDR3 has 14 residues. The V end lost 6 bases, the J end lost 0 bases, and 9 bases lay between the germline ends. The PCR made use of 60 Vbeta and 13 Jbeta primers. Libraries were prepared by immunoSEQ multiplex PCR; TCRdb keeps only in-frame clonotypes and omits some of them. The sample shows around 140,000 clones, about 83% of them seen only once. The sequencing sample was made of PBMCs. The chain has TRBV18 and TRBJ1-3; D remains ambiguous. The source is a middle-aged man in good health and CMV-seropositive. CDR3 protein: CASSSGSSGNTIYF. In nucleotides, the CDR3 is TGTGCCAGCTCCTCCGGGAGCTCTGGAAACACCATATATTTT.